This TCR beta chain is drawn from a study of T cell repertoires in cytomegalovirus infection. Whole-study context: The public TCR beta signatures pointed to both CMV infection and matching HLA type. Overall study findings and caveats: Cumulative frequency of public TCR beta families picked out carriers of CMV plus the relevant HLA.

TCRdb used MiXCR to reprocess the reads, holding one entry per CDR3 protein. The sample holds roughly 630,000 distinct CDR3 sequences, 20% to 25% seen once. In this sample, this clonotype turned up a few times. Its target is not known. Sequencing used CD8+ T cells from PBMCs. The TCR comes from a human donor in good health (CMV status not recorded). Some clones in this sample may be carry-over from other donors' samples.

The CDR3 sequence: CASSQDPLTVGELFF. The CDR3, as DNA: TGTGCCAGCAGCCAAGATCCCCTGACAGTCGGGGAGCTGTTTTTT. This chain uses TRBV14 with TRBJ2-2; D perhaps matches TRBD1 (5 bases). CDR3 length equals 15 residues. The V gene lost 0 bases and the J gene lost 7 bases, with 12 bases spanning the gap. Germline CDR1 reads SGHDN; CDR2 reads FVKESK. The variable domain in full, with the rest retrieved from reference TRBV14 and TRBJ2-2, is EAGVTQFPSHSVIEKGQTVTLRCDPISGHDNLYWYRRVMGKEIKFLLHFVKESKQDESGMPNNRFLAERTGGTYSTLKVQPAELEDSGVYFCASSQDPLTVGELFFGEGSRLTVL.